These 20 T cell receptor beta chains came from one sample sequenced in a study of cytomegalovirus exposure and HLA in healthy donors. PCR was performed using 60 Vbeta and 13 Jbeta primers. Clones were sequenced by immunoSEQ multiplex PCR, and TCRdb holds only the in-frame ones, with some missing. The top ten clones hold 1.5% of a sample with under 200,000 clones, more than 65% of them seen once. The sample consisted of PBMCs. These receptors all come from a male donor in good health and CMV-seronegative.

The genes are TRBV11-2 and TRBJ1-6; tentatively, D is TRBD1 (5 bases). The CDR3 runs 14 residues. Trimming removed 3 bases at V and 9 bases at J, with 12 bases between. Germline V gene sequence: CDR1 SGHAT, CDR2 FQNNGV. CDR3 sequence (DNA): TGTGCCAGCAGCTTGGGAGGGGAAGCTTCACCCCTCCACTTT. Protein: CASSLGGEASPLHF. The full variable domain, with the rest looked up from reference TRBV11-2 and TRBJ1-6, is EAGVAQSPRYKIIEKRQSVAFWCNPISGHATLYWYQQILGQGPKLLIQFQNNGVVDDSQLPKDRFSAERLKGVDSTLKIQPAKLEDSAVYLCASSLGGEASPLHFGNGTRLTVT.

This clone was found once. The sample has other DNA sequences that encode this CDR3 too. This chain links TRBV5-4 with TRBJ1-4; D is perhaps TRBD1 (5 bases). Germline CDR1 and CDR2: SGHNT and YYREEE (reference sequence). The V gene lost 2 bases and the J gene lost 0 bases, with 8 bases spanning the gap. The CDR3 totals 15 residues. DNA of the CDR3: TGTGCCAGCAGCTTTACAGGCGCAACTAATGAAAAACTGTTTTTT. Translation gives CASSFTGATNEKLFF.

CDR3 DNA: TGTGCCAGCAGCCTGAGCGGGGGGGCCCCAGAGACCCAGTACTTC. Residues: CASSLSGGAPETQYF. The rearrangement links TRBV5-6 to TRBJ2-5, with 10 bases that match TRBD2. This CDR3 comprises 15 residues. Looked up from germline, CDR1 is SGHDT and CDR2 is YYEEEE. The J segment lost 4 bases and the V segment lost 4 bases, leaving 7 bases of the junction unmatched.

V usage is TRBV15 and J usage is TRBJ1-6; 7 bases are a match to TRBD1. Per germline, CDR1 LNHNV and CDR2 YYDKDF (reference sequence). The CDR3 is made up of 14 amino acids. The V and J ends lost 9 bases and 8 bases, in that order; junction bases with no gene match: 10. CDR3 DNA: TGTGCCACTAGACGACAGGGCTCGGATTCACCCCTCCACTTT. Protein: CATRRQGSDSPLHF.

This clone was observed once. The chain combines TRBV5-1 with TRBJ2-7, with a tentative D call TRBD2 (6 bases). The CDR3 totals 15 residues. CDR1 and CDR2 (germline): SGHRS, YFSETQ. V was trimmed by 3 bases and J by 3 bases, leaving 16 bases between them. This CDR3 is CASSWGVLSNYEQYF. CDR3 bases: TGCGCCAGCAGCTGGGGGGTTCTCTCAAACTACGAGCAGTACTTC.

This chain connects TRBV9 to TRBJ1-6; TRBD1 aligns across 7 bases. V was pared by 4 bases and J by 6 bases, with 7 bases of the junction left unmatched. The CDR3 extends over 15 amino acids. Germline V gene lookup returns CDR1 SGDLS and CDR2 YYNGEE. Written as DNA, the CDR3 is TGTGCCAGCAGCTCACAGGGGCTCTTTAATTCACCCCTCCACTTT. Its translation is CASSSQGLFNSPLHF. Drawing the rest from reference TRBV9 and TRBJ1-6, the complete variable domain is DSGVTQTPKHLITATGQRVTLRCSPRSGDLSVYWYQQSLDQGLQFLIQYYNGEERAKGNILERFSAQQFPDLHSELNLSSLELGDSALYFCASSSQGLFNSPLHFGNGTRLTVT.

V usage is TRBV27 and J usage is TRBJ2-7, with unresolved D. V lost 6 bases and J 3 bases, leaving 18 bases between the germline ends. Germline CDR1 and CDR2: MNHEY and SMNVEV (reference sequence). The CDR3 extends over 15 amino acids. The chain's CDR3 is CASRASAANVYEQYF. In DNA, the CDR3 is TGTGCCAGCAGGGCCTCGGCAGCGAACGTCTACGAGCAGTACTTC.

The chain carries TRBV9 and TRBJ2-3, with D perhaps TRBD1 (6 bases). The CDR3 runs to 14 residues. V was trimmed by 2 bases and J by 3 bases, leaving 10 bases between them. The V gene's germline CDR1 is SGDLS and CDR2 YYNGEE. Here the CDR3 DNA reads TGTGCCAGCAGCGTTTCTGGACAGACAGATACGCAGTATTTT. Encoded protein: CASSVSGQTDTQYF. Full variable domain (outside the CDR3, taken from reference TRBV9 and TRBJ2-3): DSGVTQTPKHLITATGQRVTLRCSPRSGDLSVYWYQQSLDQGLQFLIQYYNGEERAKGNILERFSAQQFPDLHSELNLSSLELGDSALYFCASSVSGQTDTQYFGPGTRLTVL.

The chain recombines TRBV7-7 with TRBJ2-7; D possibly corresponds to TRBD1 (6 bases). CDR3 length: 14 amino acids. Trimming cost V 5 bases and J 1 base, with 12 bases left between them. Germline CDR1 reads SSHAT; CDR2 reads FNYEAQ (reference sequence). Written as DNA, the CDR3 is TGTGCCAGCAGCCCTACGACAGGTTCCTACGAGCAGTACTTC. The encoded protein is CASSPTTGSYEQYF.

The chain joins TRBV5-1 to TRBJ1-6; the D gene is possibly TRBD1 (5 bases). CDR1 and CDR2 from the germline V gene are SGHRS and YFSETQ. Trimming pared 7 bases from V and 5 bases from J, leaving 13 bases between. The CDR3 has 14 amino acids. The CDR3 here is CASRGHRDNSPLHF. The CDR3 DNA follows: TGCGCCAGCCGAGGACATAGGGATAATTCACCCCTCCACTTT.

This chain's CDR3 is CASTSPGRGYGYTF. CDR3 sequence (DNA): TGTGCCAGCACATCTCCAGGAAGGGGCTATGGCTACACCTTC. The chain combines TRBV6-5 with TRBJ1-2, with D tentatively TRBD1 (5 bases). CDR1 and CDR2 (germline): MNHEY, SVGAGI. Trimming removed 7 bases at V and 4 bases at J, with 16 bases between. The CDR3 loop spans 14 amino acids.

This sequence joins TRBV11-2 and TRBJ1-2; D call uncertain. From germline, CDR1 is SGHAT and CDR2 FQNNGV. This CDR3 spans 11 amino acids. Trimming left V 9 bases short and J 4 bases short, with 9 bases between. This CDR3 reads CASTSIYGYTF. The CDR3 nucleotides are TGTGCCAGTACTAGCATCTATGGCTACACCTTC.

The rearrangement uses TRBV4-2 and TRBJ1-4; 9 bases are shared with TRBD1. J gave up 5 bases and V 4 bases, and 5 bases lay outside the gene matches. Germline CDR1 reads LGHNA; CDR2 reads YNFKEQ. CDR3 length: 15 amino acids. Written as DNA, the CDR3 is TGTGCCAGCAGCCTGGACAGGGGCGAAAATGAAAAACTGTTTTTT. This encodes CASSLDRGENEKLFF.

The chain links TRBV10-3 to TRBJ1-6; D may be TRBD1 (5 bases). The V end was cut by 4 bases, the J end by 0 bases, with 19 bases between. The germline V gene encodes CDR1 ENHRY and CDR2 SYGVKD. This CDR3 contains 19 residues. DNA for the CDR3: TGTGCCATCAGTGGGCCGACAGAGAGTAAGAGCTCCTATAATTCACCCCTCCACTTT. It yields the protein CAISGPTESKSSYNSPLHF.

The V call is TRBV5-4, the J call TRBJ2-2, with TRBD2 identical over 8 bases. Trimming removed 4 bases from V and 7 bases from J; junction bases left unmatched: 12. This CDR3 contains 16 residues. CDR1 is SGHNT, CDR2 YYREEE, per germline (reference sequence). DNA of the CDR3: TGTGCCAGCAGCCCGGTCGCGGGACTAGTGAACGGGGAGCTGTTTTTT. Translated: CASSPVAGLVNGELFF.

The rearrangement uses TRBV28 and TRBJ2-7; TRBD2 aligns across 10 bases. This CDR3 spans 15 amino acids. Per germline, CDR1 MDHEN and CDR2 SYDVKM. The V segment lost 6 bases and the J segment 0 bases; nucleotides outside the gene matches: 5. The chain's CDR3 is CASSPLAGGSYEQYF. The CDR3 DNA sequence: TGTGCCAGCAGCCCCTTAGCGGGGGGCTCCTACGAGCAGTACTTC. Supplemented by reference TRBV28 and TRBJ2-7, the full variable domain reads DVKVTQSSRYLVKRTGEKVFLECVQDMDHENMFWYRQDPGLGLRLIYFSYDVKMKEKGDIPEGYSVSREKKERFSLILESASTNQTSMYLCASSPLAGGSYEQYFGPGTRLTVT.

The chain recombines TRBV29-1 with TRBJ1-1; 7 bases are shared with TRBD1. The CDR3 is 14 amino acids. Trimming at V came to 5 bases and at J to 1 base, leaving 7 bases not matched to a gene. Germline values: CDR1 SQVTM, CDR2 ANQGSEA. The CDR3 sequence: CSVRGWTGNTEAFF. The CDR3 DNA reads TGCAGCGTTAGAGGTTGGACAGGGAACACTGAAGCTTTCTTT.

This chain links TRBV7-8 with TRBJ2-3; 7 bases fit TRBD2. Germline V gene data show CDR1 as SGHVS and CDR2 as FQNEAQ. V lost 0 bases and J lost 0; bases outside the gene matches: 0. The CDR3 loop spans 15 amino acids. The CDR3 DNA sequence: TGTGCCAGCAGCTTAGCGGGAGGGAGCACAGATACGCAGTATTTT. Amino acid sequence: CASSLAGGSTDTQYF.

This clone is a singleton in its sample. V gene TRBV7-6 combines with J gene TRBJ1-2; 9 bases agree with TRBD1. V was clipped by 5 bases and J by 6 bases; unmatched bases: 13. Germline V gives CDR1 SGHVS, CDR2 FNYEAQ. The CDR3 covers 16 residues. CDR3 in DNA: TGTGCCAGCAGCGAAAGGGCCGGGACAGGGATGAATGGCTACACCTTC. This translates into CASSERAGTGMNGYTF.

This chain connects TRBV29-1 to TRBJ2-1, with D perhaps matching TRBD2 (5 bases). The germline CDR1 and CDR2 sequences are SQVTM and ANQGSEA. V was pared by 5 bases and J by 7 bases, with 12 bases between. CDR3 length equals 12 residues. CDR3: CSVPVKRNEQFF. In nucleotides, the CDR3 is TGCAGCGTTCCCGTTAAGCGGAATGAGCAGTTCTTC.